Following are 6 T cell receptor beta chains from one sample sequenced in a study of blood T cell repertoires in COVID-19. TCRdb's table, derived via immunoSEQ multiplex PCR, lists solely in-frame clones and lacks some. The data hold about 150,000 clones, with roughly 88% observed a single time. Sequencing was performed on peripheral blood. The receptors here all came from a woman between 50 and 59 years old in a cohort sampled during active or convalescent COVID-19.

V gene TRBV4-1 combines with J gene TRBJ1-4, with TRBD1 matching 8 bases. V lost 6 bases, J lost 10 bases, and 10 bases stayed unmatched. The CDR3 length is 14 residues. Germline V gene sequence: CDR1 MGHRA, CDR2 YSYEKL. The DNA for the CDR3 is TGCGCCAGCAGGAGAGACAGGGGTCTAGGAAAACTGTTTTTT. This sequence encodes CASRRDRGLGKLFF.

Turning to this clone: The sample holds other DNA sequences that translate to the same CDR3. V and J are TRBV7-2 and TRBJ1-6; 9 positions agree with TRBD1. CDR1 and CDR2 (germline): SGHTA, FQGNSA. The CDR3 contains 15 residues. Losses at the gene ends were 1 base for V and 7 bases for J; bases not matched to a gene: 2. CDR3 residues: CASSLGGQGNSPLHF. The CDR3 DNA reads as TGTGCCAGCAGCTTAGGCGGACAGGGGAATTCACCCCTCCACTTT.

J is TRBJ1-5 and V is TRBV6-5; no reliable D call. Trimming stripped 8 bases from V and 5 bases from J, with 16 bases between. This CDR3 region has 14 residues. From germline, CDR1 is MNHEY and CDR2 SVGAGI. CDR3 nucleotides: TGTGCCAGCTCGACGGACTACGGGGATCAGCCCCAGCATTTT. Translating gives CASSTDYGDQPQHF.

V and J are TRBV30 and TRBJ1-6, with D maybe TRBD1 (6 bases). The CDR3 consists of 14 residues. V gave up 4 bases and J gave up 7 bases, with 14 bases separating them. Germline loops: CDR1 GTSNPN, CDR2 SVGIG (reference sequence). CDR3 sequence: CAWNPQGWNSPLHF. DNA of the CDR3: TGTGCCTGGAACCCACAGGGATGGAATTCACCCCTCCACTTT.

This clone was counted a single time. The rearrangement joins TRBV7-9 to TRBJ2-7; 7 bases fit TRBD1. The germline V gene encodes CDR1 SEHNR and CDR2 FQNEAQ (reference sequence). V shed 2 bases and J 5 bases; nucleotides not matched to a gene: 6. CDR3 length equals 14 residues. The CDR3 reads CASSLQGGDDEQYF. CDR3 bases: TGTGCCAGCAGCTTACAAGGGGGCGACGACGAGCAGTACTTC.

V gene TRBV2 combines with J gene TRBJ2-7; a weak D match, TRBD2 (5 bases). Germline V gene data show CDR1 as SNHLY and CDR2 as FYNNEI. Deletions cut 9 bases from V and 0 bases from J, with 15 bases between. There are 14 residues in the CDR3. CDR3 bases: TGTGCCAGTTGGAATATAGCGATCTCCTACGAGCAGTACTTC. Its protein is CASWNIAISYEQYF.